This is a list of T cell receptor beta chains from one sample in a study of blood T cell repertoires in COVID-19. Repertoires were generated with immunoSEQ multiplex PCR, while TCRdb's copy carries only in-frame clones and drops some. The sample holds tens of thousands of clones, approximately 86% seen once. The sequencing input was peripheral blood. Receptor source: a man between 60 and 75 years old with acute or convalescent COVID-19. CDR3s include the opening cysteine and the closing phenylalanine or tryptophan. D genes are given only for firm matches. Size tells how often a clone was seen (once, few, many) or the class of an expanded clone, and some rows leave it out.

once	TRBD1	TRBV7-9	TRBJ2-1	CASSSGQGSDNEQFF	TGTGCCAGCAGCTCCGGACAGGGGTCCGACAATGAGCAGTTCTTC
NA	TRBD1	TRBV5-8	TRBJ1-2	CASSFSDRTLHYGYTF	TGTGCCAGCAGCTTTTCGGACAGGACCCTTCACTATGGCTACACCTTC
NA	NA	TRBV7-9	TRBJ1-2	CASSLTEAMAYGYTF	TGTGCCAGCAGCTTAACTGAAGCGATGGCCTATGGCTACACCTTC
once	TRBD1	TRBV6-5	TRBJ2-7	CASSSERQGASYEQYF	TGTGCCAGCAGTTCTGAGAGACAGGGGGCGTCTTACGAGCAGTACTTC
NA	NA	TRBV5-1	TRBJ2-6	CASSPGGANVLTF	TGCGCCAGCAGCCCAGGGGGGGCCAACGTCCTGACTTTC
once	TRBD1	TRBV30	TRBJ1-1	CAWSVGRGYTEAFF	TGTGCCTGGAGTGTAGGCAGGGGGTACACTGAAGCTTTCTTT
NA	TRBD1	TRBV9	TRBJ1-2	CASSAGTGGAGRNYGYTF	TGTGCCAGCAGCGCCGGGACAGGGGGCGCTGGACGGAACTATGGCTACACCTTC
NA	TRBD2	TRBV11-2	TRBJ2-7	CASSSRGGNYEQYF	TGTGCCAGCAGCTCCCGCGGGGGAAACTACGAGCAGTACTTC
NA	TRBD2	TRBV11-3	TRBJ2-1	CASSLSLAGGPNEQFF	TGTGCCAGCAGCCTCTCACTAGCGGGGGGGCCGAATGAGCAGTTCTTC
NA	TRBD1	TRBV7-2	TRBJ2-7	CASSSVPGQGALKDYEQYF	TGTGCCAGCAGCTCCGTCCCGGGACAGGGGGCGTTAAAGGACTACGAGCAGTACTTC
few	NA	TRBV4-1	TRBJ2-2	CASSQVVGSRETGELFF	TGCGCCAGCAGCCAAGTTGTGGGATCCAGGGAAACCGGGGAGCTGTTTTTT
NA	TRBD2	TRBV19	TRBJ2-5	CASSVGTSGETQYF	TGTGCCAGTAGTGTGGGGACTAGCGGGGAGACCCAGTACTTC
once	NA	TRBV6-5	TRBJ1-4	CASSPTGFYEKLFF	TGTGCCAGCAGTCCTACAGGGTTCTATGAAAAACTGTTTTTT
NA	TRBD1	TRBV7-2	TRBJ2-4	CASSYQGASKNIQYF	TGTGCCAGCAGCTACCAGGGGGCTAGCAAAAACATTCAGTACTTC
NA	NA	TRBV3-1/TRBV3-2	TRBJ1-1	CASSHEFGTEAFF	TGTGCCAGCAGTCACGAGTTTGGTACTGAAGCTTTCTTT
once	TRBD2	TRBV5-1	TRBJ2-1	CASSSLLAGGRNEQFF	TGCGCCAGCAGCTCCTTACTAGCGGGAGGTCGTAATGAGCAGTTCTTC
NA	NA	TRBV5-6	TRBJ2-3	CASSILRTRRVADTQYF	TGTGCCAGCAGCATCCTCCGTACAAGGAGGGTAGCAGATACGCAGTATTTT
NA	NA	TRBV24-1	TRBJ2-2	CATRPGNTGELFF	TGTGCCACGAGGCCGGGAAACACCGGGGAGCTGTTTTTT
few	TRBD1	TRBV2	TRBJ2-3	CASIPDRGDTQYF	TGTGCCAGCATTCCCGACAGGGGAGATACGCAGTATTTT
NA	NA	TRBV5-6	TRBJ2-1	CASSFGGGPRNEQFF	TGTGCCAGCAGCTTTGGCGGGGGCCCCCGTAATGAGCAGTTCTTC
NA	NA	TRBV5-8	TRBJ1-5	CASSRGLAGNQPQHF	TGTGCCAGCAGCCGGGGTCTGGCGGGCAATCAGCCCCAGCATTTT
NA	TRBD1	TRBV12-5	TRBJ2-2	CASGLQTGVTGELFF	TGTGCTAGTGGTTTGCAAACAGGGGTCACCGGGGAGCTGTTTTTT
NA	NA	TRBV3-1/TRBV3-2	TRBJ1-1	CASSSTVNTEAFF	TGTGCCAGCAGCTCTACAGTGAACACTGAAGCTTTCTTT
NA	NA	TRBV29-1	TRBJ1-1	CSVVLGRNTEAFF	TGCAGCGTTGTTCTTGGCAGGAACACTGAAGCTTTCTTT
NA	NA	TRBV5-4	TRBJ1-1	CASSQGTQNTEAFF	TGTGCCAGCAGCCAGGGGACACAGAACACTGAAGCTTTCTTT
NA	TRBD2	TRBV7-2	TRBJ2-2	CASSLGPSGGAGELFF	TGTGCCAGCAGCTTAGGACCTAGCGGGGGGGCCGGGGAGCTGTTTTTT
NA	TRBD2	TRBV10-2	TRBJ2-1	CASKAGNEQFF	TGCGCCAGCAAAGCGGGAAATGAGCAGTTCTTC
NA	NA	TRBV4-1	TRBJ1-5	CASSQDLGGGYSNQPQHF	TGCGCCAGCAGCCAAGATTTAGGGGGGGGGTATAGCAATCAGCCCCAGCATTTT
NA	NA	TRBV6-2/TRBV6-3	TRBJ2-7	CASSLTYEQYF	TGTGCCAGCAGCCTCACCTACGAGCAGTACTTC
NA	TRBD1	TRBV7-3	TRBJ2-2	CASSPRTGGITGELFF	TGTGCCAGCAGCCCACGGACAGGGGGCATAACCGGGGAGCTGTTTTTT
once	NA	TRBV5-1	TRBJ1-4	CASSSTEGEKLFF	TGCGCCAGCAGCTCGACCGAGGGTGAAAAACTGTTTTTT
NA	TRBD2	TRBV2	TRBJ2-1	CASSDVLAGVKGQFF	TGTGCCAGCAGTGATGTACTAGCGGGAGTTAAGGGGCAGTTCTTC
NA	TRBD1	TRBV5-1	TRBJ2-2	CASSSLQGSTGELFF	TGCGCCAGCAGCTCACTACAGGGGAGCACCGGGGAGCTGTTTTTT
NA	TRBD1	TRBV5-6	TRBJ1-5	CASSLLTGVNQPQHF	TGTGCCAGCAGCTTGTTAACAGGGGTCAATCAGCCCCAGCATTTT
NA	NA	TRBV12-3/TRBV12-4	TRBJ2-1	CASSLFDEQFF	TGTGCCAGCAGTTTATTCGATGAGCAGTTCTTC
NA	TRBD1	TRBV30	TRBJ2-7	CARTGTALGEQYF	TGTGCCAGGACAGGGACAGCCCTGGGGGAGCAGTACTTC
few	NA	TRBV29-1	TRBJ2-3	CSCGAATDTQYF	TGCAGCTGTGGTGCGGCGACAGATACGCAGTATTTT
NA	NA	TRBV5-1	TRBJ2-3	CASSPTGTSPTTDTQYF	TGCGCCAGCAGCCCAACCGGGACAAGCCCTACCACAGATACGCAGTATTTT
NA	NA	TRBV27	TRBJ1-5	CASSQTGSYSNQPQHF	TGTGCCAGCAGTCAAACAGGGTCCTATAGCAATCAGCCCCAGCATTTT
NA	TRBD1	TRBV7-2	TRBJ1-4	CASSRTGATNEKLFF	TGTGCCAGCAGCCGGACAGGGGCAACTAATGAAAAACTGTTTTTT
once	NA	TRBV15	TRBJ1-5	CATSSSGDPSQPQHF	TGTGCCACCAGTTCCTCAGGGGATCCGAGTCAGCCCCAGCATTTT
NA	TRBD1	TRBV19	TRBJ2-5	CASSIPGGVETQYF	TGTGCCAGTAGTATACCAGGGGGTGTAGAGACCCAGTACTTC
NA	NA	TRBV19	TRBJ2-7	CASSIKRGGERYF	TGTGCCAGTAGTATTAAGAGGGGAGGCGAGCGGTACTTC
NA	NA	TRBV7-8	TRBJ1-2	CASSLDPRQGLRGYTF	TGTGCCAGCAGCTTAGATCCGCGGCAGGGACTTAGAGGCTACACCTTC
NA	TRBD1	TRBV10-3	TRBJ1-6	CAISPQGDPSNPLHF	TGTGCCATCAGCCCACAGGGGGACCCTAGTAACCCCCTCCACTTT
NA	NA	TRBV6-2/TRBV6-3	TRBJ1-5	CASSSSSGTRTYQPQHF	TGTGCCAGCAGTTCTAGCTCTGGGACTAGGACTTATCAGCCCCAGCATTTT
NA	NA	TRBV9	TRBJ1-6	CASSVGGAPNSPLHF	TGTGCCAGCAGCGTAGGCGGGGCACCCAATTCACCCCTCCACTTT
NA	NA	TRBV5-1	TRBJ1-1	CASSSGWGNPGGTEAFF	TGCGCCAGCAGCTCAGGGTGGGGCAACCCCGGCGGCACTGAAGCTTTCTTT
NA	TRBD2	TRBV4-1	TRBJ2-7	CASSQDITSGGSYEQYF	TGCGCCAGCAGCCAAGATATTACTAGCGGGGGGTCCTACGAGCAGTACTTC
NA	TRBD1	TRBV5-1	TRBJ2-5	CASSLEQGGETQYF	TGCGCCAGCAGCTTGGAACAGGGGGGAGAGACCCAGTACTTC
NA	NA	TRBV19	TRBJ2-1	CASSIPRTAYNEQFF	TGTGCCAGTAGTATTCCCCGGACAGCGTACAATGAGCAGTTCTTC
NA	TRBD1	TRBV4-1	TRBJ2-3	CASSQDGQVQDTQYF	TGCGCCAGCAGCCAAGATGGACAGGTCCAAGATACGCAGTATTTT
NA	NA	TRBV29-1	TRBJ2-3	CSVDWGLADTQYF	TGCAGCGTTGATTGGGGGCTCGCAGATACGCAGTATTTT
NA	NA	TRBV7-9	TRBJ2-7	CASSLGHTLVPGEQYF	TGTGCCAGCAGCTTAGGCCACACACTGGTTCCGGGTGAGCAGTACTTC
once	TRBD1	TRBV4-1	TRBJ2-5	CASSQGDRAVYETQYF	TGCGCCAGCAGCCAAGGGGACAGAGCGGTTTATGAGACCCAGTACTTC